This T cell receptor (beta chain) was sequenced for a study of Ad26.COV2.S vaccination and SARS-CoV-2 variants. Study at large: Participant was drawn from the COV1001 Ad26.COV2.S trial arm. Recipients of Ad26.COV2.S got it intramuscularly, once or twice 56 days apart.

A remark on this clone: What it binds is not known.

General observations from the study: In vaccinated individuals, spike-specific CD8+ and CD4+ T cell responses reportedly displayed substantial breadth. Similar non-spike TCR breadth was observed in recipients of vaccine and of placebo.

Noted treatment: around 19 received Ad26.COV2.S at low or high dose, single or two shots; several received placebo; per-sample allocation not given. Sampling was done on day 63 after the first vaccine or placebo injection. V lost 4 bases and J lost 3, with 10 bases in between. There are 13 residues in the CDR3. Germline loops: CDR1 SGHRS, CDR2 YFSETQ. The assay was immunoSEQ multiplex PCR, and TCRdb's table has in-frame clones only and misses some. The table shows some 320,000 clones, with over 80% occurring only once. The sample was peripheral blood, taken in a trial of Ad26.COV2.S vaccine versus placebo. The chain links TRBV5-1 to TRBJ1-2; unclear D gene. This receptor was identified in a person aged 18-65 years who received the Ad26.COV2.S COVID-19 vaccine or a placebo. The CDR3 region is CASSRTDDYGYTF. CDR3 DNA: TGCGCCAGCAGCAGGACGGACGACTATGGCTACACCTTC.